Below, 13 T cell receptor beta chains from the same sample are listed, as sequenced in a study of blood T cell repertoires in COVID-19. The data were produced by immunoSEQ multiplex PCR, yet TCRdb's version contains in-frame clones alone and is incomplete. The profile shows about 290,000 clones, around 86% of them singletons. Sequencing used peripheral blood. These receptors were taken from a woman in her forties who had recovered from COVID-19.

This chain links TRBV19 with TRBJ2-1, with D possibly being TRBD2 (5 bases). Germline V gene data show CDR1 as LNHDA and CDR2 as SQIVND (reference sequence). Deletions cut 7 bases from V and 7 bases from J, with 14 bases between. The CDR3 spans 13 residues. The CDR3 reads CASTTRTQNEQFF. The CDR3 nucleotides read TGTGCCAGTACCACTAGGACCCAGAATGAGCAGTTCTTC.

This rearrangement joins TRBV27 to TRBJ1-1; D is unclear. Trimming took 2 bases from V and 7 from J, leaving 14 bases between them. Germline V gene lookup returns CDR1 MNHEY and CDR2 SMNVEV (reference sequence). The CDR3 spans 14 residues. The CDR3 region is CASSLMVGGVEAFF. The CDR3 nucleotides are TGTGCCAGCAGTTTAATGGTGGGCGGGGTTGAAGCTTTCTTT.

The J gene is TRBJ2-3, the V gene TRBV29-1, with TRBD2 matching over 11 bases. This CDR3 region has 14 residues. The germline V gene encodes CDR1 SQVTM and CDR2 ANQGSEA. V gave up 5 bases and J gave up 5 bases; unmatched junction bases: 6. The CDR3 sequence: CSVPTSGSLDTQYF. CDR3 coding DNA: TGCAGCGTTCCTACTAGCGGGAGTTTAGATACGCAGTATTTT.

A single count supports this clone. This chain connects TRBV5-1 to TRBJ1-5, with D possibly TRBD1 on 5 matching bases. CDR3 length equals 15 residues. The V gene lost 1 base and the J gene lost 2 bases, with 10 bases spanning the gap. CDR1 and CDR2 from the germline V gene are SGHRS and YFSETQ. The CDR3: CASSLQGEGNQPQHF. The CDR3 DNA sequence: TGCGCCAGCAGCTTGCAGGGTGAGGGCAATCAGCCCCAGCATTTT. Full variable domain (missing parts from reference TRBV5-1 and TRBJ1-5): KAGVTQTPRYLIKTRGQQVTLSCSPISGHRSVSWYQQTPGQGLQFLFEYFSETQRNKGNFPGRFSGRQFSNSRSEMNVSTLELGDSALYLCASSLQGEGNQPQHFGDGTRLSIL.

CDR3 sequence (DNA): TGCGCCAGCAGCCCTAGCGGCACAGATACGCAGTATTTT. Protein sequence: CASSPSGTDTQYF. This chain joins TRBV5-1 and TRBJ2-3; a weak D match, TRBD2 (6 bases). The germline V gene has CDR1 SGHRS and CDR2 YFSETQ. The CDR3 contains 13 residues. The germline V and J ends were trimmed by 4 bases and 1 base, with 7 bases remaining between them.

V gene TRBV29-1 combines with J gene TRBJ2-5; 8 nucleotides align to TRBD2. The CDR3 has 14 amino acids. CDR1 is SQVTM, CDR2 ANQGSEA, per germline. J gave up 0 bases and V 6 bases, and 6 bases lay outside the gene matches. CDR3: CSVCPTSDQETQYF. The CDR3, as DNA: TGCAGCGTCTGCCCGACTAGCGACCAAGAGACCCAGTACTTC.

The gene calls are TRBV6-1 and TRBJ2-3; D unresolved. Germline V gene sequence: CDR1 MNHNS, CDR2 SASEGT. This CDR3 contains 17 residues. Trimming shortened V by 1 base and J by 0 bases, and 14 bases separated the two germline ends. CDR3 in amino acids: CASSEDTARISTDTQYF. CDR3 bases: TGTGCCAGCAGTGAAGATACAGCTCGAATAAGCACAGATACGCAGTATTTT.

This chain joins TRBV28 and TRBJ2-7; D may be TRBD2 (5 bases). This CDR3 contains 13 residues. CDR1 MDHEN and CDR2 SYDVKM come from the germline V gene. Between the trimmed V and J ends, which lost 2 bases and 3 bases, there was a span of 8 bases. In DNA form, the CDR3 reads TGTGCCAGCAGTTTAGAGAGGGACTACGAGCAGTACTTC. Translating gives CASSLERDYEQYF.

J is TRBJ2-1 and V is TRBV18; 13 bases match TRBD2. CDR1 and CDR2 (germline): KGHSH, LQKENI. The CDR3 has 19 amino acids. With V trimmed by 3 bases and J by 4 bases, 12 bases remained unmatched. The CDR3 region has the DNA TGTGCCAGCTCACCCCCACGAGGGACTAGCGGGGCCACTTACAATGAGCAGTTCTTC. It encodes CASSPPRGTSGATYNEQFF.

The V gene is TRBV7-9, the J gene TRBJ2-3; possibly TRBD1 for D (6 bases). Germline V gene data show CDR1 as SEHNR and CDR2 as FQNEAQ (reference sequence). There are 15 residues in the CDR3. V was pared by 4 bases and J by 4 bases, with 15 bases between. This CDR3 is CASSSGRTVADTQYF. The CDR3 DNA sequence: TGTGCCAGCAGCTCTGGCCGGACAGTTGCAGATACGCAGTATTTT.

The rearrangement joins TRBV30 to TRBJ2-1; 11 nucleotides agree with TRBD2. The germline CDR1 and CDR2 sequences are GTSNPN and SVGIG (reference sequence). CDR3 length equals 15 residues. After removal of 2 bases from V and 8 bases from J, the junction contained 8 bases not matched to a gene. The CDR3 coding sequence is TGTGCCTGGAGTCGAGCTAGCGGGAGGTTGGATGAGCAGTTCTTC. Encoded protein: CAWSRASGRLDEQFF.

The sample holds a few counts of this clone. The J gene is TRBJ1-2, the V gene TRBV19; no firm D call. Per the germline V gene, CDR1 is LNHDA and CDR2 is SQIVND (reference sequence). V was cut by 5 bases and J by 0 bases, with 10 bases left in between. The length of the CDR3 is 14 residues. This chain's CDR3 is CASSWHRTNYGYTF. CDR3 in DNA: TGTGCCAGTAGTTGGCACAGAACTAACTATGGCTACACCTTC.

This clone has a single count. CDR3 loop: CASEDGTFLYNEQFF. The CDR3 DNA reads as TGTGCCAGCGAAGACGGGACTTTCCTCTACAATGAGCAGTTCTTC. The J gene is TRBJ2-1, the V gene TRBV25-1; D perhaps matches TRBD2 (6 bases). The CDR3 has 15 residues. The V gene's germline CDR1 is MGHDK and CDR2 SYGVNS. Between the trimmed V and J ends, which lost 8 bases and 3 bases, there was a span of 17 bases.